This paragraph covers one TCR beta chain sequence. Its antigen remains unidentified. CD8 cells regarded as naive lacked CD45RO, were positively chosen for CCR7, and omitted terminally differentiated effector memory CD45RA+ cells. Replicate PCRs from sorted subsets contained around 200 ng DNA, which is 29,000 or so T cell genomes. TCRdb's copy holds only in-frame clones and misses some; the assay was immunoSEQ multiplex PCR. The table records around 600,000 clones, about 95% of them present only once. There are 15 residues in the CDR3. The germline V gene has CDR1 MDHEN and CDR2 SYDVKM. The V end lost 3 bases, the J end lost 0 bases, and 9 bases lay between the germline ends. This sample was included in a study of shared clonotypes between healthy human individuals. In the study overall: Researchers assigned three CD4 naive, three CD4 memory, two CD8 naive and one CD8 memory plate to each donor. Notes on the study in general: Among non-shared clonotypes, generation probabilities were lower than among those shared by all four donors.

The sequence was collected from a woman in her twenties or thirties in good health. The chain combines TRBV28 with TRBJ2-1, with D possibly called TRBD1 or TRBD2 (5 bases each). Sequencing was done on a sample of naive CD8+ T cells sorted from blood. In DNA form, the CDR3 reads TGTGCCAGCAGTTTGGGGGAGAGCTCCTACAATGAGCAGTTCTTC. It encodes CASSLGESSYNEQFF.